The sequence of this TCR beta chain was determined in a study of T cells in Graves' hyperthyroidism and ophthalmopathy. Study-level points and caveats: Most thyroid clonotypes expanded above 0.001 appeared in blood too. A 13 V-J signature model discriminated ophthalmopathy versus stable hyperthyroidism.

CDR3 length equals 16 residues. Germline V gene data show CDR1 as SGDLS and CDR2 as YYNGEE. The ends were cut back, 3 bases at V and 4 bases at J, with 19 bases in the middle. Regions amplified from RNA transcripts were the TCR beta CDR3 regions. TCR CDR3 underwent first-round RT-PCR with the HTBI primer set. TCRdb reanalysed the multiplex PCR reads using MiXCR and keeps one entry per CDR3 protein. The sample lists over 650,000 distinct CDR3 sequences, roughly 45% occurring once. Note on this clonotype: Its antigen is currently unknown.

The receptor was derived from an adult man with Graves' disease, either hyperthyroidism or ophthalmopathy (not recorded which). The genes are TRBV9 and TRBJ1-2; D call uncertain. The source material was peripheral blood or thyroid tissue (not recorded which). CDR3 in amino acids: CASSESDTRRVYGYTF. For the CDR3, the DNA is TGTGCCAGCAGCGAGAGTGACACCAGAAGGGTCTATGGCTACACCTTC.